A selection of T cell receptor beta chains follows, all from one sample in a study of blood T cell repertoires in COVID-19. TCRdb keeps only in-frame clones here, not all; method: immunoSEQ multiplex PCR. Of about 220,000 clones detected, around 82% appear once; the ten largest clones hold 3.6%. Sequenced sample: peripheral blood. The origin of the receptors is a woman at least 80 years old with acute or convalescent COVID-19. Each CDR3 is given with its conserved first and last residue. A D gene is named only where the DNA matches it firmly. Size is stated for part of the rows, as once, few or many counts, or as a class when the clone is expanded.

clone size	D gene	V gene	J gene	CDR3 DNA	CDR3 protein
-	TRBD1	TRBV25-1	TRBJ1-2	TGTGCCAGCAGCTCGGGACAGGCTACTAACTATGGCTACACCTTC	CASSSGQATNYGYTF
-	TRBD1	TRBV5-1	TRBJ2-1	TGCGCCAGCAGCTTCGAGGGACAGGGGGGATACAATGAGCAGTTCTTC	CASSFEGQGGYNEQFF
-	-	TRBV5-4	TRBJ2-7	TGTGCCAGCAAGAGGGACAATAACTACGAGCAGTACTTC	CASKRDNNYEQYF
-	TRBD1	TRBV5-5	TRBJ2-2	TGTGCCAGCTTCAGGGGACAGGGTCTTTCCGGGGAGCTGTTTTTT	CASFRGQGLSGELFF
-	-	TRBV6-6	TRBJ1-2	TGTGCCAGCAGCGAGGGAAACGTGGGCTACACCTTC	CASSEGNVGYTF
-	TRBD2	TRBV7-2	TRBJ2-3	TGTGCCAGCAGCTTAAGACTAGCGGGGGGGCGGGCAGATACGCAGTATTTT	CASSLRLAGGRADTQYF
-	-	TRBV11-3	TRBJ2-3	TGTGCCAGCAGCTTCACCAGGGGCACAGATACGCAGTATTTT	CASSFTRGTDTQYF
once	TRBD2	TRBV2	TRBJ2-7	TGTGCCAGCAGTGAGCAGCGGGGTACCTACGAGCAGTACTTC	CASSEQRGTYEQYF
-	TRBD1	TRBV27	TRBJ1-2	TGTGCCAGCAGTCGGGGACAGGGAGAAGGCTACACCTTC	CASSRGQGEGYTF
-	-	TRBV19	TRBJ1-2	TGTGCCAGTAGTATGAGGGCAGACGCCTATGGCTACACCTTC	CASSMRADAYGYTF